What follows is one T cell receptor beta chain and its context. The data are from a study of T cell changes during pregnancy in multiple sclerosis. The CDR3 contains 18 residues. After removal of 3 bases from V and 4 bases from J, the junction contained 12 bases not matched to a gene. Germline CDR1 and CDR2: SEHNR and FQNEAQ (reference sequence). The method was immunoSEQ multiplex PCR; TCRdb's version includes in-frame clones alone and lacks a portion of them. The profile shows approximately 37,000 clones, about 91% of them singletons. This sequence was found in a female donor with multiple sclerosis, enrolled in a pregnancy study. This chain links TRBV7-9 with TRBJ2-1; 10 positions match TRBD2. The sequencing used CD4+ T cells from peripheral blood mononuclear cells, collected in the first trimester of pregnancy. DNA for the CDR3: TGTGCCAGCAGCTTTCAGGCTAGCGGGAGCATATTGTACAATGAGCAGTTCTTC. Protein product: CASSFQASGSILYNEQFF.